One sample yielded the 14 T cell receptor beta chains listed below, sequenced in a study of technical replicates of blood from a few donors. The assay was immunoSEQ multiplex PCR, and TCRdb's table has in-frame clones only and misses some. The data hold around 79,000 clones, with roughly nine tenths observed a single time. Sequencing was performed on T cells isolated from PBMCs. The source is a human donor in good health.

The chain couples TRBV6-6 to TRBJ1-2; tentative D call: TRBD1 (5 bases). The length of the CDR3 is 13 residues. Per the germline V gene, CDR1 is MNHNY and CDR2 is SVGAGI (reference sequence). The V gene lost 2 bases and the J gene lost 4 bases, with 8 bases spanning the gap. CDR3 amino acids: CASSYDRSYGYTF. CDR3 DNA sequence: TGTGCCAGCAGTTACGACAGATCCTATGGCTACACCTTC.

The V and J genes are TRBV19 and TRBJ2-7, with 11 bases aligning to TRBD2. Germline V gene sequence: CDR1 LNHDA, CDR2 SQIVND (reference sequence). This CDR3 is 15 amino acids long. The V and J ends lost 5 bases and 3 bases, in that order; junction bases with no gene match: 6. CDR3: CASSYGLAGSYEQYF. As DNA, the CDR3 is TGTGCCAGTAGTTACGGACTAGCGGGCAGCTACGAGCAGTACTTC.

The table lists this clone with a count of one. The chain carries TRBV2 and TRBJ2-1, with TRBD2 matching 7 bases. Germline trimming cut 8 bases from V and 0 bases from J; bases unmatched to any gene: 7. The germline V gene has CDR1 SNHLY and CDR2 FYNNEI. This CDR3 comprises 15 residues. CDR3 DNA sequence: TGTGCCAGCGGGAGGGGAGCGTCCTCCTACAATGAGCAGTTCTTC. Protein sequence: CASGRGASSYNEQFF.

V gene TRBV19 combines with J gene TRBJ1-4; 9 bases agree with TRBD1. CDR1 and CDR2 from the germline V gene are LNHDA and SQIVND (reference sequence). The CDR3 contains 15 residues. V shed 6 bases, J shed 8 bases, and the junction held 10 bases outside the gene matches. CDR3 loop: CASSTRGQGYEKLFF. DNA for the CDR3: TGTGCCAGTAGCACGCGGGGACAGGGTTACGAAAAACTGTTTTTT.

A single count supports this clone. The chain has TRBV18 and TRBJ2-2; TRBD1 aligns across 8 bases. J gave up 3 bases and V 6 bases, and 6 bases lay outside the gene matches. The germline V gene encodes CDR1 KGHSH and CDR2 LQKENI. CDR3 size: 15 residues. The DNA for the CDR3 is TGTGCCAGCTCCTGGGACAGGCCTGACACCGGGGAGCTGTTTTTT. Translation gives CASSWDRPDTGELFF.

V usage is TRBV28 and J usage is TRBJ2-1; possible D gene TRBD2, 6 bases. The CDR3 covers 18 residues. Germline CDR1 reads MDHEN; CDR2 reads SYDVKM. V dropped 5 bases and J dropped 1 base, with 21 bases sitting between them. The CDR3 DNA reads as TGTGCCAGCAGTCCGACTAGTCTTGCGGTCGAATCCTACAATGAGCAGTTCTTC. It yields the protein CASSPTSLAVESYNEQFF.

The chain carries TRBV5-1 and TRBJ1-5, with D maybe TRBD1 (6 bases). CDR3 length equals 16 residues. V was pared by 4 bases and J by 4 bases, with 18 bases between. Germline CDR1 is SGHRS and CDR2 is YFSETQ. The CDR3 is CASSPGDLGVNQPQHF. Written as DNA, the CDR3 is TGCGCCAGCAGCCCAGGGGACCTCGGTGTTAATCAGCCCCAGCATTTT.

Only one count was recorded for this clone. This chain connects TRBV5-5 to TRBJ2-2; possibly TRBD2 for D (6 bases). Trimming left V 1 base short and J 5 bases short, with 9 bases between. The V gene's germline CDR1 is SGHKS and CDR2 YYEKEE (reference sequence). CDR3 length equals 14 residues. CDR3 DNA sequence: TGTGCCAGCAGCTTGCTTAGCGGAACCGGGGAGCTGTTTTTT. Translated, it gives CASSLLSGTGELFF.

The DNA of the CDR3 is TGTGCCAGCAGTGAGAACGTATTGGGGGGGGAGACCCAGTACTTC. It encodes CASSENVLGGETQYF. The J gene is TRBJ2-5, the V gene TRBV28, with TRBD2 matching 7 bases. The CDR3 totals 15 residues. J lost 5 bases, V lost 5 bases, and 11 bases had no gene match. CDR1 is MDHEN and CDR2 is SYDVKM in the germline V gene.

The chain couples TRBV4-1 to TRBJ2-7, with D possibly being TRBD2 (5 bases). The germline V gene encodes CDR1 MGHRA and CDR2 YSYEKL. V was trimmed by 5 bases and J by 7 bases, leaving 18 bases between them. The length of the CDR3 is 14 residues. The CDR3 DNA is TGCGCCAGCAGCAAACTAGAGGGCGAGCGGGAGCAGTACTTC. Residues: CASSKLEGEREQYF.

The rearrangement joins TRBV6-6 to TRBJ1-2; D perhaps matches TRBD1 (5 bases). The CDR3 runs 13 residues. V was shortened by 6 bases and J by 3 bases, with 11 bases between the two germline ends. Germline V gene sequence: CDR1 MNHNY, CDR2 SVGAGI (reference sequence). In nucleotides, the CDR3 is TGTGCCAGCAGCCCAACAGGAGACTATGGCTACACCTTC. Residues: CASSPTGDYGYTF.

The chain carries TRBV6-6 and TRBJ2-5; 12 bases line up with TRBD2. Losses at the gene ends were 8 bases for V and 1 base for J; bases not matched to a gene: 5. CDR1 and CDR2 (germline): MNHNY, SVGAGI (reference sequence). The CDR3 totals 15 residues. The CDR3 sequence is CASSLAGGPQETQYF. Written as DNA, the CDR3 is TGTGCCAGCTCGCTAGCGGGGGGGCCCCAAGAGACCCAGTACTTC.

The chain couples TRBV11-2 to TRBJ2-7; 7 positions agree with TRBD2. CDR1 and CDR2 (germline): SGHAT, FQNNGV. The CDR3 is 16 amino acids. The V and J ends lost 0 bases and 2 bases, in that order; junction bases with no gene match: 7. The CDR3 bases are TGTGCCAGCAGCTTAGATCGTTTAGCGGGTGCCTACGAGCAGTACTTC. Protein sequence: CASSLDRLAGAYEQYF.

CDR3 DNA sequence: TGTGCCAGCAGCCAGTGGGCGGGAGGCGCCTACGAGCAGTACTTC. It encodes CASSQWAGGAYEQYF. The rearrangement joins TRBV7-2 to TRBJ2-7, with 8 bases aligning to TRBD2. V gave up 5 bases and J gave up 2 bases; unmatched junction bases: 8. This CDR3 has 15 amino acids. The germline gives CDR1 SGHTA, CDR2 FQGNSA.